This T cell receptor (beta chain) was documented in a study of blood T cell repertoires in COVID-19. This CDR3 is 14 amino acids long. The V gene end was trimmed by 6 bases and the J gene end by 4 bases; junction bases not matched to a gene: 9. Germline CDR1 and CDR2: MDHEN and SYDVKM. Sequencing used immunoSEQ multiplex PCR; TCRdb keeps in-frame clones, though not all of them. This table has roughly 230,000 clones, roughly 85% appearing once. The sequence was obtained from a man aged 50 to 59 with COVID-19, enrolled during active disease. Sequencing was done on a sample of peripheral blood. V gene TRBV28 combines with J gene TRBJ2-7; 7 nucleotides line up with TRBD1. The CDR3 loop is CASRPDRVGYEQYF. The CDR3, as DNA: TGTGCCAGCAGACCTGACAGGGTTGGATACGAGCAGTACTTC.